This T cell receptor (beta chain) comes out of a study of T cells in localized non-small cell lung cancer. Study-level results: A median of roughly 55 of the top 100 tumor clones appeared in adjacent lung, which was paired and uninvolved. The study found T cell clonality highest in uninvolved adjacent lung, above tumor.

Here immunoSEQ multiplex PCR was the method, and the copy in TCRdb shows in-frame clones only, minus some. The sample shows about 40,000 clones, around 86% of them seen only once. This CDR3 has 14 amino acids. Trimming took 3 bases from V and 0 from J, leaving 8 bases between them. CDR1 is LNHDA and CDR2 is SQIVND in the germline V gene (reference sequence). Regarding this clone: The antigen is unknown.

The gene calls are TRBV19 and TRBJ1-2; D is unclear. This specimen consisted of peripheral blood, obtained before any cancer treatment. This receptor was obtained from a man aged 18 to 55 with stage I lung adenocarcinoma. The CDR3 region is CASSIPEANYGYTF. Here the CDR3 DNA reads TGTGCCAGTAGTATCCCAGAGGCTAACTATGGCTACACCTTC. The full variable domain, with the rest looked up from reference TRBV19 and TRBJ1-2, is DGGITQSPKYLFRKEGQNVTLSCEQNLNHDAMYWYRQDPGQGLRLIYYSQIVNDFQKGDIAEGYSVSREKKESFPLTVTSAQKNPTAFYLCASSIPEANYGYTFGSGTRLTVV.